The 26 T cell receptor beta chains presented below share a single source sample, sequenced in a study of identical twins. TCRdb re-called the 5' RACE reads through MiXCR, storing one row per CDR3 protein. Of 500,000 to 650,000 distinct CDR3 sequences in the sample, more than 20% were seen once. The same sample was also studied in work on yellow fever vaccine responses in identical twins.

The sequenced material came from CD4+ T cells sorted from blood. The receptor set was obtained from a woman aged 18-35 years in good health.

This clonotype was detected only a few times. This chain uses TRBV15 with TRBJ2-4; D not certain. The germline V gene encodes CDR1 LNHNV and CDR2 YYDKDF (reference sequence). V lost 6 bases, J lost 3 bases, and 12 bases lay in between. The CDR3 loop spans 14 amino acids. In DNA, the CDR3 is TGTGCCACCAGGGGTGGTGGGGTCAAAAACATTCAGTACTTC. The encoded protein is CATRGGGVKNIQYF. Drawing the rest from reference TRBV15 and TRBJ2-4, the complete variable domain is DAMVIQNPRYQVTQFGKPVTLSCSQTLNHNVMYWYQQKSSQAPKLLFHYYDKDFNNEADTPDNFQSRRPNTSFCFLDIRSPGLGDTAMYLCATRGGGVKNIQYFGAGTRLSVL.

This sequence joins TRBV5-1 and TRBJ2-1; D ambiguous. Trimming removed 5 bases from V and 0 bases from J, with 12 bases in between. The CDR3 is made up of 15 amino acids. Germline values: CDR1 SGHRS, CDR2 YFSETQ. CDR3 sequence reads: CASRLTLSSYNEQFF. In DNA form, the CDR3 reads TGCGCCAGCAGGCTTACCCTTAGCTCCTACAATGAGCAGTTCTTC.

This clonotype has a handful of counts. The genes are TRBV7-3 and TRBJ2-2; 7 bases agree with TRBD2. J gave up 6 bases and V 5 bases, and 9 bases lay outside the gene matches. The CDR3 spans 15 residues. CDR1 is SGHTA, CDR2 FQGTGA, per germline. The CDR3 DNA reads as TGTGCCAGCAGCCTAATCGGGGGAGGGGCCGGGGAGCTGTTTTTT. This encodes CASSLIGGGAGELFF.

This chain connects TRBV4-1 to TRBJ1-5; no reliable D call. V shed 1 base and J shed 7 bases, with 14 bases lying between them. CDR1 is MGHRA and CDR2 is YSYEKL in the germline V gene. This CDR3 contains 15 residues. This CDR3 is CASSQGRAGGQPQHF. The CDR3 nucleotides are TGCGCCAGCAGCCAAGGGAGGGCAGGAGGGCAGCCCCAGCATTTT.

The chain couples TRBV29-1 to TRBJ2-3, with D possibly being TRBD2 (7 bases). CDR3 length: 16 residues. V gave up 7 bases and J gave up 0 bases, with 20 bases separating them. Per the germline V gene, CDR1 is SQVTM and CDR2 is ANQGSEA. CDR3 sequence: CSGGGGERLSTDTQYF. The CDR3 nucleotides are TGCAGCGGGGGAGGGGGGGAGCGACTTAGCACAGATACGCAGTATTTT.

This clonotype came up many times. The V gene is TRBV15, the J gene TRBJ2-5; 7 bases line up with TRBD2. This CDR3 has 15 amino acids. Trimming at V came to 0 bases and at J to 2 bases, leaving 3 bases not matched to a gene. Germline CDR1 is LNHNV and CDR2 is YYDKDF (reference sequence). The CDR3 loop reads CATSRDGRAQETQYF. Here the CDR3 DNA reads TGTGCCACCAGCAGAGATGGGAGGGCTCAAGAGACCCAGTACTTC.

The rearrangement uses TRBV20-1 and TRBJ2-4, with 8 nucleotides matching TRBD2. From germline, CDR1 is DFQATT and CDR2 SNEGSKA (reference sequence). This CDR3 is built from 15 residues. V lost 5 bases to trimming and J lost 6 bases; unmatched junction nucleotides: 12. The CDR3 sequence is CSASTGTRGGNIQYF. For the CDR3, the DNA is TGCAGTGCTTCTACCGGGACTAGGGGTGGAAACATTCAGTACTTC.

In its sample, this clonotype was seen a few times. This chain links TRBV12-3 or TRBV12-4 with TRBJ1-2; possible D gene TRBD1, 5 bases. This CDR3 is built from 15 residues. The V end was cut by 7 bases, the J end by 3 bases, with 18 bases between. CDR3 nucleotide sequence: TGTGCCAGCACCGACTTAATCACAGGAGACTATGGCTACACCTTC. Its translation: CASTDLITGDYGYTF.

This clonotype showed up just a few times. The chain employs TRBV20-1 and TRBJ2-2, with TRBD2 matching 8 bases. Losses at the gene ends were 3 bases for V and 4 bases for J; bases not matched to a gene: 13. Germline V gives CDR1 DFQATT, CDR2 SNEGSKA (reference sequence). The CDR3 loop spans 17 amino acids. CDR3 in amino acids: CSASKSGGLSSTGELFF. CDR3 sequence (DNA): TGCAGTGCTAGTAAGAGCGGGGGCCTCAGTAGCACCGGGGAGCTGTTTTTT.

CDR3 DNA sequence: TGCGCCAGCAGCCCCCCGGGGGACACCGGGGAGCTGTTTTTT. It codes for CASSPPGDTGELFF. V gene TRBV5-1 combines with J gene TRBJ2-2, with D maybe TRBD2 (6 bases). V gave up 4 bases and J gave up 3 bases, with 10 bases separating them. Germline V CDR1 and CDR2: SGHRS, YFSETQ. The CDR3 has 14 amino acids.

This rearrangement joins TRBV6-6 to TRBJ2-2, with 9 bases matching TRBD1. J gave up 7 bases and V 6 bases, and 3 bases lay outside the gene matches. Germline assignment: CDR1 MNHNY and CDR2 SVGAGI (reference sequence). This CDR3 has 13 amino acids. CDR3 amino acids: CASSSTGGGELFF. The CDR3 bases are TGTGCCAGCAGCTCGACAGGGGGCGGGGAGCTGTTTTTT.

This clonotype was counted only a few times. The chain has TRBV7-3 and TRBJ2-5; 7 bases align to TRBD2. Unmatched junction bases numbered 13, after V lost 5 bases and J lost 7 bases. The CDR3 totals 15 residues. Germline CDR1 is SGHTA and CDR2 is FQGTGA. CDR3 coding DNA: TGTGCCAGCAGCCCGGGGGACTACCCATCAGGGACCCAGTACTTC. This gives the protein CASSPGDYPSGTQYF.

This clonotype was counted between two and nine times. The chain employs TRBV12-3 or TRBV12-4 and TRBJ1-1; no firm D call. Trimming took 8 bases from V and 5 from J, leaving 18 bases between them. The CDR3 consists of 14 residues. The CDR3 DNA follows: TGTGCCAGCCGTAGTTGGGAAGGGAGGACTGAAGCTTTCTTT. Protein: CASRSWEGRTEAFF.

This chain links TRBV12-3 or TRBV12-4 with TRBJ2-1; D is tentatively TRBD1 or TRBD2 (7 bases each). The CDR3 runs 14 residues. Trimming removed 3 bases from V and 5 bases from J, with 11 bases in between. The CDR3 is CASSLTGTNNEQFF. The CDR3 nucleotides read TGTGCCAGCAGTTTGACAGGGACTAACAATGAGCAGTTCTTC.

This chain links TRBV7-9 with TRBJ1-1, with TRBD1 matching over 10 bases. There are 16 residues in the CDR3. Germline CDR1 is SEHNR and CDR2 is FQNEAQ (reference sequence). The V segment lost 4 bases and the J segment 4 bases; nucleotides outside the gene matches: 9. Written as DNA, the CDR3 is TGTGCCAGCAGCTCGCCTCGGACAGGGGGTATCACTGAAGCTTTCTTT. Protein: CASSSPRTGGITEAFF.

The rearrangement uses TRBV28 and TRBJ2-7; no reliable D call. Trimming left V 6 bases short and J 3 bases short, with 12 bases between. The CDR3 covers 13 residues. Germline CDR1 MDHEN, CDR2 SYDVKM. The DNA for the CDR3 is TGTGCCAGCAGCAACCACATCCTCTACGAGCAGTACGTC. It yields the protein CASSNHILYEQYV.

This sequence joins TRBV5-1 and TRBJ1-4; the D is unclear. V dropped 1 base and J dropped 5 bases, with 18 bases sitting between them. CDR1 is SGHRS and CDR2 is YFSETQ in the germline V gene. The CDR3 totals 17 residues. In nucleotides, the CDR3 is TGCGCCAGCAGCTTGTTTCCACACTCTTCCAACAATGAAAAACTGTTTTTT. It encodes CASSLFPHSSNNEKLFF.

This CDR3 is CSASKDGLAKNIQYF. The DNA for the CDR3 is TGCAGTGCTAGTAAAGACGGCTTAGCCAAAAACATTCAGTACTTC. J is TRBJ2-4 and V is TRBV20-1; D is ambiguous. The germline V gene encodes CDR1 DFQATT and CDR2 SNEGSKA (reference sequence). The CDR3 totals 15 residues. Trimming pared 3 bases from V and 0 bases from J, leaving 12 bases between.

This clonotype was picked up a small number of times. The rearrangement joins TRBV7-8 to TRBJ2-3, with D unclear. Trimming removed 5 bases from V and 4 bases from J, with 19 bases in between. The CDR3 is 16 amino acids. Germline CDR1 is SGHVS and CDR2 is FQNEAQ. CDR3 nucleotides: TGTGCCAGCAGCCACGGCCGTTTCGGCGGACCAGATACGCAGTATTTT. This encodes CASSHGRFGGPDTQYF.

This clonotype has a handful of counts. The rearrangement joins TRBV5-1 to TRBJ2-3, with D tentatively TRBD2 (5 bases). V lost 0 bases to trimming and J lost 3 bases, with 14 bases between them. Germline V gene data show CDR1 as SGHRS and CDR2 as YFSETQ. This CDR3 comprises 16 residues. This chain's CDR3 is CASSLDLQPGTDTQYF. The CDR3 DNA sequence: TGCGCCAGCAGCTTGGATCTTCAGCCGGGGACAGATACGCAGTATTTT.

Only a few counts were recorded for this clonotype. This sequence joins TRBV20-1 and TRBJ1-2; D unclear. Germline CDR1 DFQATT, CDR2 SNEGSKA (reference sequence). The CDR3 length is 14 residues. V lost 7 bases to trimming and J lost 2 bases, with 17 bases between them. Written as DNA, the CDR3 is TGCAGTGACAAGGGCAGAGGAGAAAACTATGGCTACACCTTC. This gives the protein CSDKGRGENYGYTF.

In this sample, this clonotype turned up a few times. This sequence joins TRBV7-9 and TRBJ2-7, with D perhaps matching TRBD1 (6 bases). The germline V and J ends were trimmed by 1 base and 4 bases, with 11 bases remaining between them. The germline V gene has CDR1 SEHNR and CDR2 FQNEAQ (reference sequence). The CDR3 runs to 14 residues. The CDR3 sequence: CASSLDLQGYEQYF. Here the CDR3 DNA reads TGTGCCAGCAGCTTAGACTTACAGGGTTACGAGCAGTACTTC. The full variable domain, rest sourced from reference TRBV7-9 and TRBJ2-7, is DTGVSQNPRHKITKRGQNVTFRCDPISEHNRLYWYRQTLGQGPEFLTYFQNEAQLEKSRLLSDRFSAERPKGSFSTLEIQRTEQGDSAMYLCASSLDLQGYEQYFGPGTRLTVT.

This clonotype appeared a few times. The chain carries TRBV6-2 or TRBV6-3 and TRBJ2-1, with D possibly matching TRBD1 (6 bases). The CDR3 extends over 15 amino acids. V gave up 6 bases and J gave up 4 bases, with 16 bases separating them. CDR1 and CDR2 from the germline V gene are MNHEY and SVGEGT. CDR3 bases: TGTGCCAGCAGCTCCCTTCAGGGGATTTACAATGAGCAGTTCTTC. Amino acid sequence: CASSSLQGIYNEQFF.

The V call is TRBV20-1, the J call TRBJ1-5; D ambiguous. The CDR3 covers 15 residues. Per germline, CDR1 DFQATT and CDR2 SNEGSKA (reference sequence). V lost 0 bases, J lost 1 base, and 10 bases lay in between. CDR3 sequence (DNA): TGCAGTGCTAGAGATCCGATAGGAAGCAATCAGCCCCAGCATTTT. Amino acid sequence: CSARDPIGSNQPQHF.

This clonotype was seen a handful of times. This sequence joins TRBV28 and TRBJ2-7; D is possibly TRBD2 (6 bases). Germline V gene sequence: CDR1 MDHEN, CDR2 SYDVKM. The CDR3 runs 16 residues. V was pared by 2 bases and J by 2 bases, with 16 bases between. DNA of the CDR3: TGTGCCAGCAGTTTAGCCGGGGGTAGGGACCCCTACGAGCAGTACTTC. Encoded protein: CASSLAGGRDPYEQYF.

This chain links TRBV12-3 or TRBV12-4 with TRBJ2-7; 9 bases fit TRBD2. The CDR3 runs to 16 residues. V shed 5 bases and J 5 bases; nucleotides not matched to a gene: 13. CDR3 residues: CASSPLTAGGSHEQYF. Written as DNA, the CDR3 is TGTGCCAGCAGTCCCCTAACAGCGGGAGGTTCCCACGAGCAGTACTTC.